This T cell receptor beta chain was sequenced during a study of blood T cell repertoires in COVID-19. Study-wide background: T cells, B-cell-depleted T cells, or PBMCs supplied cDNA or gDNA.

The germline CDR1 and CDR2 sequences are LGHNA and YNFKEQ. Germline trimming cut 5 bases from V and 3 bases from J; bases unmatched to any gene: 14. This CDR3 is 19 amino acids long. Some clones are missing from TCRdb's copy, which holds only in-frame ones; the method was immunoSEQ multiplex PCR. The sample has 200,000 to 250,000 clones; about 90% are singletons. The source is a woman between 50 and 59 years old in a cohort exposed to, infected with or recovered from COVID-19 (not recorded which). Sequences were obtained from PBMCs or T cells enriched from blood (not recorded which). The chain links TRBV4-2 to TRBJ2-7, with 15 bases matching TRBD2. The CDR3 DNA sequence: TGTGCCAGCAGCGCTTTCGGACTAGCGGGGGGGCCGTCGGACTACGAGCAGTACTTC. The encoded protein is CASSAFGLAGGPSDYEQYF.